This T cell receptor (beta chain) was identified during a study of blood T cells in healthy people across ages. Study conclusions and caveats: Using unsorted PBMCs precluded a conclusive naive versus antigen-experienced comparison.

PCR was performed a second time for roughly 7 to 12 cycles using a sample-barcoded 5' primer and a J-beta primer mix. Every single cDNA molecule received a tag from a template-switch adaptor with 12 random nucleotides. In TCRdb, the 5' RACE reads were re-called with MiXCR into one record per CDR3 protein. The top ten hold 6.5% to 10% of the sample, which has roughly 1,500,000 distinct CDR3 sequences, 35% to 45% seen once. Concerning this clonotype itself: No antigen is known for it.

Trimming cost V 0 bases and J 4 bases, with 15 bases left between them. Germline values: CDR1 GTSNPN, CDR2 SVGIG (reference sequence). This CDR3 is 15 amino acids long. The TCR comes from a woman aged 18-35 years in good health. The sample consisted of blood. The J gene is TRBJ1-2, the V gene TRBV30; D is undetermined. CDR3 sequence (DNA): TGTGCCTGGAGTGTATTCGGACCGAGGAGCTATGGCTACACCTTC. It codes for CAWSVFGPRSYGYTF. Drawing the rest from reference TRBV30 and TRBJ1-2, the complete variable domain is SQTIHQWPATLVQPVGSPLSLECTVEGTSNPNLYWYRQAAGRGLQLLFYSVGIGQISSEVPQNLSASRPQDRQFILSSKKLLLSDSGFYLCAWSVFGPRSYGYTFGSGTRLTVV.